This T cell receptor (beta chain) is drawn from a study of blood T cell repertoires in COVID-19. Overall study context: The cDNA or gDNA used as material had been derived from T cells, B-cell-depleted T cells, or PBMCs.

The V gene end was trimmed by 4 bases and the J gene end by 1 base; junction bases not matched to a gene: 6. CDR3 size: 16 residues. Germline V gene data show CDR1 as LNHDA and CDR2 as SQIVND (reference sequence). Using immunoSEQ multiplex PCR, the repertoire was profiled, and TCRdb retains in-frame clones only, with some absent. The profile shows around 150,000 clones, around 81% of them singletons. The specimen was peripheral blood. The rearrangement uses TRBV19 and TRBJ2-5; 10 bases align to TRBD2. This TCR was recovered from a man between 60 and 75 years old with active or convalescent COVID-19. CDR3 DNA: TGTGCCAGTAGTAGTAGCGGGGGGCCCTTCCAAGAGACCCAGTACTTC. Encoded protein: CASSSSGGPFQETQYF.